Sequencing of this T cell receptor beta chain was carried out in a study of blood T cell repertoires in COVID-19. As for the study in general: From the United States, Italy and Spain came samples of acute and convalescent COVID-19. In each case, the material was cDNA or gDNA derived from T cells, B-cell-depleted T cells, or PBMCs.

This CDR3 is built from 16 residues. V dropped 5 bases and J dropped 7; count of bases not matched to a gene: 8. Germline CDR1 and CDR2: LNHNV and YYDKDF (reference sequence). Study processing details: Reference gene primer amplification gave nucleated cell count estimates. Produced via immunoSEQ multiplex PCR; TCRdb's table is partial and in-frame only. V and J calls and clone size are as listed in that table; D and trimming were resolved from the DNA. The sample has 50,000 to 80,000 clones, around three quarters seen once. The genes are TRBV15 and TRBJ2-1; 13 bases are a match to TRBD2. Sequenced material: peripheral blood. This sequence originates from a human donor in a cohort sampled during active COVID-19. CDR3 bases: TGTGCCACCAGCTTACGACTAGCGGGGGGACTGAATGAGCAGTTCTTC. It translates to CATSLRLAGGLNEQFF.